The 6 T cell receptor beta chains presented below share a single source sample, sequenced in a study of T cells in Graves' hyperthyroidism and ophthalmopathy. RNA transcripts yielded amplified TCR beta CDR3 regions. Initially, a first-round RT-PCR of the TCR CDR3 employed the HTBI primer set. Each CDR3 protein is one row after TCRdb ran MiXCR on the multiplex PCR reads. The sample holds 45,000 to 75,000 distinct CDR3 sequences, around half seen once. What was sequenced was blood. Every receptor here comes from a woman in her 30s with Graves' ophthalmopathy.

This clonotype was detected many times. The CDR3 here is CSGPAGGTDTQYF. In nucleotides, the CDR3 is TGCAGTGGGCCAGCGGGAGGCACAGATACGCAGTATTTT. The chain is built from TRBV20-1 and TRBJ2-3; 8 nucleotides align to TRBD2. CDR3 length equals 13 residues. The germline gives CDR1 DFQATT, CDR2 SNEGSKA (reference sequence). The trim removed 7 bases at V and 1 base at J, leaving 4 bases unmatched.

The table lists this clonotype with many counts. CDR3 DNA: TGCGCCAGCTCCGATCCCGGGTCATCAGATACGCAGTATTTT. Translating it yields CASSDPGSSDTQYF. The J gene is TRBJ2-3, the V gene TRBV10-2; no clear D gene. V gave up 8 bases and J gave up 4 bases, with 16 bases separating them. The germline gives CDR1 WSHSY, CDR2 SAAADI. There are 14 residues in the CDR3.

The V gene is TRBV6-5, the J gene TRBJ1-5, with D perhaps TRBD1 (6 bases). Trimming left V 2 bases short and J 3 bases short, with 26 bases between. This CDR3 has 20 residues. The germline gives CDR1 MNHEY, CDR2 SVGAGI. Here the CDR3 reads CASSYRGGGAENPNNQPQHF. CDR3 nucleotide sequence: TGTGCCAGCAGTTACCGGGGCGGGGGGGCGGAAAATCCCAACAATCAGCCCCAGCATTTT.

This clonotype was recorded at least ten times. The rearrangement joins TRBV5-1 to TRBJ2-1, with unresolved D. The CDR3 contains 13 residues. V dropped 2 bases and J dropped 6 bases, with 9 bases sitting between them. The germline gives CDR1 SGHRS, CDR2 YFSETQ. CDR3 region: CASSFDRTNEQFF. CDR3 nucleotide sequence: TGCGCCAGCAGCTTTGACCGAACCAATGAGCAGTTCTTC.

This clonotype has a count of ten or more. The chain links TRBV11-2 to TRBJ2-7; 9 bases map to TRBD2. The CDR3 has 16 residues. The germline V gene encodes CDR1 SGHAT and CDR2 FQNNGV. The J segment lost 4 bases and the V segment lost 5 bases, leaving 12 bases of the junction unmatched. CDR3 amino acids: CASSNTNSGRPYEQYF. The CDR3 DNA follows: TGTGCCAGCAGCAATACTAATAGCGGGAGACCTTACGAGCAGTACTTC.

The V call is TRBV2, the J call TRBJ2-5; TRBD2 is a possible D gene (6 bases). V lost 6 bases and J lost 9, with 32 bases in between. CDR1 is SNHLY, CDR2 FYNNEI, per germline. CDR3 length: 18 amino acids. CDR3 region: CASSPVEGGFISNQPQYF. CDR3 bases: TGTGCCAGCAGCCCCGTGGAGGGAGGTTTTATAAGCAATCAGCCCCAGTACTTC.